This entry concerns a single T cell receptor (beta chain). No antigen is known for it. The record originates from a study of beta chain features in type 1 diabetes. Regarding the study as a whole: In all four CD4+ subsets, TCRB CDR3 length was significantly, moderately reduced in type 1 diabetes. Since sequencing was performed on cDNA, cells with high TCR expression could be over-represented. Compared with healthy donors, patients appeared to share more similar naive, central memory and regulatory TCRB repertoires. Any HLA-type effect on TCRB rearrangement remained unresolved here.

Germline loops: CDR1 SGHTA, CDR2 FQGNSA. This CDR3 spans 13 amino acids. Deletions cut 3 bases from V and 5 bases from J, with 8 bases between. Expressed TCRB transcripts were sequenced because the entire RNA isolate underwent reverse transcription. TCRdb's copy holds only in-frame clones and misses some; the assay was immunoSEQ multiplex PCR. The sample has about 650,000 clones; under 15% are singletons. The sequenced material came from naive CD4+ T cells from blood. The sequence was collected from a man younger than 40 with type 1 diabetes. The chain couples TRBV7-2 to TRBJ1-5, with D tentatively TRBD1 (5 bases). CDR3 sequence (DNA): TGTGCCAGCAGCTTGGGACCACATCAGCCCCAGCATTTT. Its translation: CASSLGPHQPQHF. Looking up the rest from reference TRBV7-2 and TRBJ1-5 gives the full variable domain: GAGVSQSPSNKVTEKGKDVELRCDPISGHTALYWYRQSLGQGLEFLIYFQGNSAPDKSGLPSDRFSAERTGGSVSTLTIQRTQQEDSAVYLCASSLGPHQPQHFGDGTRLSIL.